This entry is about one T cell receptor beta chain. Participants' reported clinical history set cohort assignment. This record belongs to a study of blood T cell repertoires in COVID-19. At the level of the study: Two consecutive negative NP/OP PCR tests, clearance, or resolved symptoms defined Cohort 3 recovery.

Data came from immunoSEQ multiplex PCR; TCRdb stores just in-frame clones and leaves some out. The sample has fewer than 200,000 clones; approximately 79% are singletons. The CDR3 consists of 14 residues. Trimming at V came to 7 bases and at J to 10 bases, leaving 8 bases not matched to a gene. In germline, CDR1 is MDHEN, CDR2 SYDVKM. The sequencing input was PBMCs or T cells enriched from blood (not recorded which). The receptor's source is a woman between 65 and 79 years old in a cohort exposed to, infected with or recovered from COVID-19 (not recorded which). The chain is built from TRBV28 and TRBJ1-6, with 9 bases fitting TRBD1. CDR3 region: CASTDGQGYSPLHF. The CDR3 nucleotides are TGTGCCAGCACTGACGGACAGGGGTACTCACCCCTCCACTTT. The full variable domain, with the rest looked up from reference TRBV28 and TRBJ1-6, is DVKVTQSSRYLVKRTGEKVFLECVQDMDHENMFWYRQDPGLGLRLIYFSYDVKMKEKGDIPEGYSVSREKKERFSLILESASTNQTSMYLCASTDGQGYSPLHFGNGTRLTVT.